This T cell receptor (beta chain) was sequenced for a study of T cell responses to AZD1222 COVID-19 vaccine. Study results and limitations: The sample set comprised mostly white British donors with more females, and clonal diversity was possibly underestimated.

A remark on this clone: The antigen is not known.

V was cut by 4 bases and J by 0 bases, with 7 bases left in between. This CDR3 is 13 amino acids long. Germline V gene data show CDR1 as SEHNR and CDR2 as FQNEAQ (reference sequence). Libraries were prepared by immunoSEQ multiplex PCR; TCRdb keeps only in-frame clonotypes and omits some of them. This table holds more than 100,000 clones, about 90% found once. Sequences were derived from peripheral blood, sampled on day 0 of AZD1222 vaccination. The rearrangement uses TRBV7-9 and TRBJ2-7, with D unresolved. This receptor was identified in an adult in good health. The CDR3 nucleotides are TGTGCCAGCAGCTCCTTTCGCTCCTACGAGCAGTACTTC. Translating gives CASSSFRSYEQYF.